This is a list of T cell receptor beta chains from one sample in a study of response to subunit inactivated influenza vaccine. From the RT-PCR reads, TCRdb called clonotypes with MiXCR, one entry per CDR3 protein. The sample gives hundreds of thousands of distinct CDR3 sequences, around 13% of which show up once; around 13% is in the top ten. This specimen consisted of PBMCs from blood, obtained roughly 6 weeks after vaccination. All receptors come from a man aged 50 to 59 who received an inactivated influenza vaccine. The CDR3 runs from the conserved cysteine through the conserved F or W. The D gene is left open where the match is weak. Size values are once, few and many counts, or a class for expanded clones, and some rows have none.

V gene,clone size,J gene,D gene,CDR3 protein,CDR3 DNA
TRBV3-1,few,TRBJ2-5,.,CASSQRGWETQYF,TGTGCCAGCAGCCAGCGGGGATGGGAGACCCAGTACTTC
TRBV28,few,TRBJ2-7,TRBD2,CASSLGGAVSYEQYF,TGTGCCAGCAGTCTGGGAGGGGCAGTCTCCTACGAGCAGTACTTC
TRBV12-3/TRBV12-4,few,TRBJ2-1,TRBD2,CASSPTWRLAANNEQFF,TGTGCCAGCAGCCCGACGTGGCGACTAGCGGCGAACAATGAGCAGTTCTTC
TRBV9,.,TRBJ1-2,.,CASSVAGIYGYIF,TGTGCCAGCAGCGTAGCCGGGATCTATGGCTACATCTTC
TRBV2,few,TRBJ2-3,.,CASHRQAQMRDTQYF,TGTGCCAGTCATCGCCAGGCCCAAATGAGAGATACGCAGTATTTT
TRBV20-1,many,TRBJ2-5,.,CSAIADSRETQYF,TGCAGTGCTATTGCAGACTCTCGCGAGACCCAGTACTTC
TRBV29-1,few,TRBJ2-3,.,CSVEWFSRETDTQYF,TGCAGCGTTGAATGGTTTTCCAGGGAGACAGATACGCAGTATTTT
TRBV5-6,few,TRBJ2-1,TRBD1,CASRQGREQFF,TGTGCCAGTAGACAGGGTCGGGAGCAGTTCTTC
TRBV6-5,.,TRBJ1-4,TRBD1,CASSYSRTGGPEKLFF,TGTGCCAGCAGTTACTCCCGGACAGGGGGCCCTGAAAAACTGTTTTTT
TRBV19,many,TRBJ2-3,.,CASSRRTDTQYF,TGTGCCAGTAGTCGCCGGACCGACACGCAGTATTTT
TRBV5-1,.,TRBJ2-2,TRBD1,CASSLRQGRGTGELFF,TGCGCCAGCAGCCTCAGACAGGGACGGGGCACCGGGGAGCTGTTTTTT
TRBV7-8,.,TRBJ1-1,.,CASSLARVNTEAFF,TGTGCCAGCAGCTTAGCCAGGGTGAACACTGAAGCTTTCTTT
TRBV27,.,TRBJ2-3,.,CASSGGPSGDTQYF,TGTGCCAGCAGTGGGGGACCCTCCGGGGATACGCAGTATTTT
TRBV7-8,.,TRBJ2-1,.,CASSPGVSPFYNEQFF,TGTGCCAGCAGCCCGGGGGTCTCCCCATTCTACAATGAGCAGTTCTTC
TRBV6-5,few,TRBJ1-2,.,CASSYRGQLFYGYTF,TGTGCCAGCAGTTACCGCGGACAGCTATTCTATGGCTACACCTTC
TRBV6-5,many,TRBJ2-7,TRBD2,CASSYGLAGAAYEQYF,TGTGCCAGCAGTTACGGGCTAGCGGGGGCCGCCTACGAGCAGTACTTC
TRBV12-3/TRBV12-4,many,TRBJ2-1,.,CASSPAGEGVYNEQFF,TGTGCCAGCAGCCCCGCAGGGGAGGGAGTGTACAATGAGCAGTTCTTC
TRBV6-5,many,TRBJ1-2,TRBD1,CASSYSDRGHYGYTF,TGTGCCAGCAGTTACTCGGACAGGGGGCACTATGGCTACACCTTC
TRBV20-1,few,TRBJ1-2,.,CSARKPEAIRGYTF,TGCAGTGCTAGAAAGCCGGAGGCAATTCGTGGCTACACCTTC
TRBV7-2,few,TRBJ2-3,TRBD1,CASTRGTGFRTDTQYF,TGTGCCAGCACAAGGGGGACAGGGTTCCGCACAGATACGCAGTATTTT
TRBV5-1,few,TRBJ2-5,.,CASSLRPAGETQYF,TGCGCCAGCAGCCTCCGCCCAGCGGGTGAGACCCAGTACTTC
TRBV28,few,TRBJ2-5,.,CASSFFPVSVSSETQYF,TGTGCCAGCAGTTTTTTCCCCGTCTCCGTGTCATCGGAGACCCAGTACTTC
TRBV10-3,few,TRBJ1-1,TRBD1,CAISERTGGNTEAFF,TGTGCCATCAGTGAGAGGACAGGGGGGAACACTGAAGCTTTCTTT
TRBV12-3/TRBV12-4,many,TRBJ2-1,TRBD1,CASSSPGTGVCEQFF,TGTGCCAGCAGTTCCCCCGGGACAGGGGTATGCGAGCAGTTCTTC
TRBV18,once,TRBJ2-5,TRBD1,CASSHIDRDETQYF,TGTGCCAGCTCACATATTGACAGGGACGAGACCCAGTACTTC
TRBV6-5,.,TRBJ2-3,.,CASSYVRATDTQYF,TGTGCCAGCAGTTATGTCAGGGCCACAGATACGCAGTATTTT
TRBV9,.,TRBJ2-1,TRBD2,CASSAAGGSYNEQFF,TGTGCCAGCAGCGCAGCGGGAGGCTCCTACAATGAGCAGTTCTTC
TRBV4-2,.,TRBJ2-2,.,CASTTFEVTGELFF,TGTGCCAGCACCACGTTTGAAGTCACCGGGGAGCTGTTTTTT
TRBV11-1,few,TRBJ2-3,TRBD2,CASSMRWGDLAGWNTDTQYF,TGTGCCAGCAGCATGCGTTGGGGTGACCTAGCGGGGTGGAACACAGATACGCAGTATTTT
TRBV10-3,.,TRBJ2-1,.,CAISERGTPSNEQFF,TGTGCCATCAGTGAGAGAGGGACGCCCTCGAATGAGCAGTTCTTC
TRBV29-1,few,TRBJ1-1,.,CSVEGGMNTEAFF,TGCAGCGTTGAAGGGGGAATGAACACTGAAGCTTTCTTT
TRBV6-5,.,TRBJ1-4,.,CASSYGGQPNEKLFF,TGTGCCAGCAGTTACGGCGGACAGCCTAATGAAAAACTGTTTTTT
TRBV11-2,few,TRBJ1-1,.,CASSLGLRGKRDTEAFF,TGTGCCAGCAGCTTAGGCCTTCGGGGAAAGAGGGACACTGAAGCTTTCTTT
TRBV7-9,.,TRBJ2-5,.,CASSLYRTSSLGAQYF,TGTGCCAGCAGCTTATACAGGACAAGCTCGTTGGGGGCCCAGTACTTC
TRBV20-1,few,TRBJ2-7,.,CSAPGRNSYEQYF,TGCAGTGCCCCCGGACGCAACTCCTACGAGCAGTACTTC
TRBV4-2,.,TRBJ2-4,.,CASSVPTISEKNIQYF,TGTGCCAGCAGCGTCCCCACTATTTCGGAGAAAAACATTCAGTACTTC
TRBV20-1,.,TRBJ1-5,.,CSAARDGRNQPQHF,TGCAGTGCGGCGCGGGACGGAAGGAATCAGCCCCAGCATTTT
TRBV2,.,TRBJ2-7,.,CASSWQAVAYEQYF,TGTGCCAGCAGTTGGCAAGCGGTCGCCTACGAGCAGTACTTC
TRBV20-1,many,TRBJ2-3,TRBD2,CSARASSGIEDTQYF,TGCAGTGCTAGGGCGTCTAGCGGGATCGAAGATACGCAGTATTTT
TRBV6-2/TRBV6-3,.,TRBJ1-6,TRBD1,CASRGTGAHNSPLHF,TGTGCCAGCAGGGGGACAGGGGCCCATAATTCACCCCTCCACTTT
TRBV7-9,few,TRBJ2-3,.,CASSSHGDTQYF,TGTGCCAGCAGCAGCCACGGGGATACGCAGTATTTT
TRBV10-3,.,TRBJ2-2,.,CAISAFGTVEVGELFF,TGTGCCATCAGTGCTTTCGGGACGGTCGAGGTCGGGGAGCTGTTTTTT
TRBV10-2,few,TRBJ2-7,.,CASSETTGPYEQYF,TGCGCCAGCAGTGAAACGACAGGCCCCTACGAGCAGTACTTC
TRBV3-1,.,TRBJ2-5,.,CASSAPETQYF,TGTGCCAGCAGCGCCCCGGAGACCCAGTACTTC
TRBV4-3,.,TRBJ2-3,TRBD2,CASSQDYPSGVLDTQYF,TGCGCCAGCAGCCAAGATTACCCTAGCGGGGTTTTGGATACGCAGTATTTT
TRBV7-2,few,TRBJ2-7,TRBD1,CASSWRTGGSYEQYF,TGTGCCAGCAGCTGGCGGACAGGGGGTTCCTACGAGCAGTACTTC
TRBV25-1,.,TRBJ2-1,.,CASSSGFRHEQFF,TGTGCCAGCAGTAGTGGATTTCGGCATGAGCAGTTCTTC
TRBV7-9,.,TRBJ2-1,TRBD1,CASSLEGQLEQFF,TGTGCCAGCAGCTTAGAGGGACAGCTTGAGCAGTTCTTC
TRBV5-6,.,TRBJ2-1,TRBD2,CASRTEKGLAGVSSYNEQFF,TGTGCCAGCAGAACCGAGAAGGGACTAGCGGGAGTTAGCTCCTACAATGAGCAGTTCTTC
TRBV5-5,.,TRBJ2-7,TRBD1,CASSIRDRGSYEQYF,TGTGCCAGCAGCATCCGGGACAGGGGTTCCTACGAGCAGTACTTC
TRBV12-3/TRBV12-4,few,TRBJ2-7,.,CASSQSRGNDEQYF,TGTGCCAGCAGCCAGTCCCGGGGGAATGACGAGCAGTACTTC
TRBV24-1,few,TRBJ2-2,.,CATSDTQGRRSTGELFF,TGTGCCACCAGTGATACACAGGGAAGAAGATCTACCGGGGAGCTGTTTTTT
TRBV5-1,few,TRBJ1-5,.,CASTADPSQPQHF,TGCGCCAGCACCGCAGACCCTAGCCAGCCCCAGCATTTT
TRBV3-1,.,TRBJ1-2,TRBD1,CASSPGQGSGYTF,TGTGCCAGCAGCCCCGGACAGGGGAGTGGCTACACCTTC
TRBV7-9,.,TRBJ2-1,TRBD2,CASSLVSSGRNEQFF,TGTGCCAGCAGCTTAGTGTCTAGCGGGAGGAATGAGCAGTTCTTC
TRBV6-1,few,TRBJ2-7,.,CALTGGAYEQYF,TGTGCTCTGACAGGCGGAGCCTACGAGCAGTACTTC
TRBV2,few,TRBJ2-7,.,CASLEDRGEQYF,TGTGCCAGCCTCGAAGATAGGGGAGAGCAGTACTTC
TRBV20-1,few,TRBJ1-2,.,CSARDFGGGYGYTF,TGCAGTGCTAGAGATTTCGGAGGCGGCTATGGCTACACCTTC
TRBV7-2,few,TRBJ2-1,.,CASSFNGSPEQFF,TGTGCCAGCAGCTTCAACGGGAGTCCTGAGCAGTTCTTC
TRBV12-3/TRBV12-4,.,TRBJ1-1,.,CASRVAGGEAEAFF,TGTGCCAGCAGAGTAGCGGGTGGAGAGGCTGAAGCTTTCTTT